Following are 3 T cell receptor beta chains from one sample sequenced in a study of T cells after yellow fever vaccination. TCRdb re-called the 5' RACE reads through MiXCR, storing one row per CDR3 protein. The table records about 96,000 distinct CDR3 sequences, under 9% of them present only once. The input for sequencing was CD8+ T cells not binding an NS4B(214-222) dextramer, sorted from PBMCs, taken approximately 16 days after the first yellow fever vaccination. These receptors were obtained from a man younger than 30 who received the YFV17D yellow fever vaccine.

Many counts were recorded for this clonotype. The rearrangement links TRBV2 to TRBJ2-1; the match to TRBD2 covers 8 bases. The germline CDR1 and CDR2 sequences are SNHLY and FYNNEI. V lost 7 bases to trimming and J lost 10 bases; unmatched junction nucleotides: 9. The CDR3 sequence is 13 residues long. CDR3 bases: TGTGCCAGCATCGGGACTAGTCAGGAGGAGCAGTTCTTC. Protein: CASIGTSQEEQFF.

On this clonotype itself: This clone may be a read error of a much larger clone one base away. The CDR3: CASSINDRGGLDYTF. Here the CDR3 DNA reads TGTGCCAGCAGTATTAACGACAGGGGGGGTCTTGACTACACCTTC. The V and J genes are TRBV27 and TRBJ1-2; 9 bases agree with TRBD1. Germline loops: CDR1 MNHEY, CDR2 SMNVEV (reference sequence). With V trimmed by 5 bases and J by 10 bases, 14 bases remained unmatched. This CDR3 region has 15 residues.

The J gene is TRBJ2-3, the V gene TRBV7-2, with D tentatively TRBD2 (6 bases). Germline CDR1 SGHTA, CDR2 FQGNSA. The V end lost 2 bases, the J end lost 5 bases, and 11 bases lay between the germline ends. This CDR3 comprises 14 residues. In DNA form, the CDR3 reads TGTGCCAGCAGCTTACGGTCTAGCGAAGATACGCAGTATTTT. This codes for CASSLRSSEDTQYF.